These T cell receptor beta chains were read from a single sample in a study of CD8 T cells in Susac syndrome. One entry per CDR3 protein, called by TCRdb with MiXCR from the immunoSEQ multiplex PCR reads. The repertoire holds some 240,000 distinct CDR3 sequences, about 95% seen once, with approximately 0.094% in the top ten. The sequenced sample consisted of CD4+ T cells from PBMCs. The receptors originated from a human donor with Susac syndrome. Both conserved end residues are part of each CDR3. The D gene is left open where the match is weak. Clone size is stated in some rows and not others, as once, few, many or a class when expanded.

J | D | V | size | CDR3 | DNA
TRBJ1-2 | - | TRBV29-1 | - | CSVGGSPYGYTF | TGCAGCGTTGGCGGGTCGCCATATGGCTACACCTTC
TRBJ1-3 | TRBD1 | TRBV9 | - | CASSERTGGGNTIYF | TGTGCCAGCAGCGAGAGGACAGGGGGAGGAAACACCATATATTTT
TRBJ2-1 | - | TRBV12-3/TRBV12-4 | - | CASRPRDEQFF | TGTGCCAGCAGGCCCCGCGATGAGCAGTTCTTC
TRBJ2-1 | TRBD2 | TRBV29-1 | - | CSVGPGRARYNEQFF | TGCAGCGTTGGTCCCGGGAGGGCCCGATACAATGAGCAGTTCTTC
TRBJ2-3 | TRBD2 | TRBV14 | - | CASSQRAGVMSSTDTQYF | TGTGCCAGCAGCCAGAGAGCGGGAGTTATGTCTAGCACAGATACGCAGTATTTT
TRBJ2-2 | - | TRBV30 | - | CAWIRLYTGELFF | TGTGCCTGGATCCGGCTTTACACCGGGGAGCTGTTTTTT
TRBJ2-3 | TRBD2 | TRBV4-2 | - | CASSQAVLAGTTDTQYF | TGTGCCAGCAGCCAAGCCGTTCTAGCGGGGACCACAGATACGCAGTATTTT
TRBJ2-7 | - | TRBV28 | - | CASTPGSGSEQYF | TGTGCCAGCACCCCCGGATCGGGCAGCGAGCAGTACTTC
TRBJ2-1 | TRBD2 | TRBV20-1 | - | CSARKWGNSGSTYNEQFF | TGCAGTGCTAGGAAATGGGGGAATAGCGGGAGCACCTACAATGAGCAGTTCTTC
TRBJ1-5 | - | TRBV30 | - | CAWTHRGDQPQHF | TGTGCCTGGACGCACCGGGGGGATCAGCCCCAGCATTTT
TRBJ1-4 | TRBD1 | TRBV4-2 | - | CASSQDRYNEKLFF | TGTGCCAGCAGCCAGGACAGGTACAATGAAAAACTGTTTTTT
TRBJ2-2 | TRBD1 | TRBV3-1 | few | CASSARTGSFGELFF | TGTGCCAGCAGCGCCCGGACAGGGAGCTTCGGGGAGCTGTTTTTT
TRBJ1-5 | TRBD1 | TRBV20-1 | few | CSARTGNQPQHF | TGCAGTGCCCGGACAGGGAATCAGCCCCAGCATTTT
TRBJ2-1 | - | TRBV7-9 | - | CASSPFSVGGGDEQFF | TGTGCCAGCAGCCCTTTTTCCGTAGGAGGGGGGGATGAGCAGTTCTTC
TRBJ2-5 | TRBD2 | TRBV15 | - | CATGRNGAGASGETQYF | TGTGCCACCGGGAGAAATGGGGCGGGAGCTTCAGGAGAGACCCAGTACTTC
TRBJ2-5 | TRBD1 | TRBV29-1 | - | CSVGQDQETQYF | TGCAGCGTGGGACAGGACCAAGAGACCCAGTACTTC
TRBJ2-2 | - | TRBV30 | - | CAWSVSGTGELFF | TGTGCCTGGAGTGTGAGTGGAACCGGGGAGCTGTTTTTT
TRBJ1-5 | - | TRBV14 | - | CASPRWAQPQHF | TGTGCCAGCCCACGATGGGCTCAGCCCCAGCATTTT
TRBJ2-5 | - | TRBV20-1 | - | CSARANPQETQYF | TGCAGTGCTAGAGCTAACCCACAAGAGACCCAGTACTTC
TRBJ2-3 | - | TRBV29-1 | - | CSVVLRSAADTQYF | TGCAGCGTTGTACTTCGTTCCGCGGCAGATACGCAGTATTTT
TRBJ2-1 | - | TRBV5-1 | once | CASSPAATPYNEQFF | TGCGCCAGCAGCCCGGCCGCGACACCCTACAATGAGCAGTTCTTC
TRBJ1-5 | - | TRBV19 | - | CASSAGYGNQPQHF | TGTGCCAGTAGTGCTGGGTACGGCAATCAGCCCCAGCATTTT
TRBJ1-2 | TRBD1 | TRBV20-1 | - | CSARGQAPILDGYTF | TGCAGTGCCCGGGGACAGGCCCCGATCCTGGATGGCTACACCTTC
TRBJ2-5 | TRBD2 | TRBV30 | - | CAWSVTSGETQYF | TGTGCCTGGAGTGTAACTAGCGGGGAGACCCAGTACTTC